This T cell receptor (beta chain) was sequenced for a study of blood T cell repertoires in COVID-19. Study context: Whether acute or convalescent, the COVID-19 samples came from the United States, Italy and Spain. PBMCs, B-cell-depleted T cells, or T cells provided the cDNA or gDNA that made up the material.

Between the trimmed V and J ends, which lost 6 bases and 1 base, there was a span of 9 bases. CDR3 length equals 13 residues. Germline V gene data show CDR1 as MNHEY and CDR2 as SVGAGI. Clones were read by immunoSEQ multiplex PCR, and TCRdb kept only the in-frame ones, dropping some. The sample lists about 91,000 clones; around 88% were seen once. This chain joins TRBV6-5 and TRBJ1-1, with D tentatively TRBD1 (5 bases). This sequence was found in a woman in her seventies with acute or convalescent COVID-19. What was sequenced was peripheral blood. The CDR3 DNA sequence: TGTGCCAGCAGATACGACAGGAACACTGAAGCTTTCTTT. Translation gives CASRYDRNTEAFF.